This T cell receptor (beta chain) was obtained from a study of regulatory T cells in long-lasting Graves disease (dated by TCRdb to the early 2020s). About the full investigation: Persistent Graves' disease was defined as antithyroid drug treatment for over 5 years with persistently positive TSH receptor autoantibodies. This study used TCR sequencing and RNA sequencing of peripheral blood to compare persistent Graves' disease patients against newly diagnosed Graves' disease patients. The study was conducted in China and was registered as a clinical trial. A total of about 35 samples underwent TCR sequencing, from roughly 13 patients with persistent Graves' disease and 20 patients with newly diagnosed Graves' disease. Antithyroid drugs had been taken for roughly 10 years on average by persistent Graves' disease patients in the clinical cohort. Overall results and qualifications from the work: Peripheral blood alone was examined, since thyroid tissue, which constituted the primary lesion, could not be accessed. TRBV28, TRBJ1-2 and TRBJ2-5 were preferentially used in persistent disease, while TRBV20-1 and TRBJ2-1 were favored in newly diagnosed disease. A larger number of public clonotypes was shared among persistent patients (approximately 3,000) than among newly diagnosed patients (about 990). Sequencing and analysis were limited to the TCR beta chain. As a limitation, the authors acknowledged that the small sample size may reduce accuracy. Persistent Graves' disease patients showed lower TCR Shannon entropy and fewer highly expanded clones than newly diagnosed patients, suggesting clonal expansion.

The CDR3 holds 14 amino acids from the cysteine to the phenylalanine. Solely the CDR3 DNA is kept, with 42 bases framed from the first base. Cut back by 3 bases and 2 bases, the V and J ends lie 10 bases apart. This clonotype was counted ten times or more. Its antigen has not been determined. Base-call qualities are not available, and no considerably larger clone is one nucleotide away. Read against the paper, the sample's time point label means: persistent/refractory GD, antithyroid drugs over 5 years with positive TRAb. RNA was extracted from PBMCs in TRIzol for both TCR sequencing and RNA sequencing. Graves' disease was diagnosed according to American Thyroid Association guidelines. Recruitment of patients was carried out at an endocrinology department in Xi'an, China. Each patient gave approximately 9.7 milliliters of peripheral blood, collected in an EDTA anticoagulant tube. Ficoll Paque Plus density gradient separation was used to isolate PBMCs, and no further T cell sorting was performed. An Agilent 2100 Bioanalyzer and agarose gel were used to check RNA quality, and a NanoDrop 2000 was used to measure RNA concentration.

The method behind the library was multiplex PCR. For sequencing, an Illumina HiSeq 4000 was employed. CDR3 regions were amplified by Arm-PCR with iRepertoire HTBI primers to construct TCR beta libraries. Gel purification was performed on PCR products prior to sequencing. Processing in the source paper ran as follows. Across samples, 60 to 80 TRBV and over 11 TRBJ segments were identified and used for gene usage analysis of CDR3 amino acid clonotypes. COPE and FqMerger were used to merge filtered high-quality paired reads into contigs. BLAST was used to align contigs to IMGT TRBV, TRBD and TRBJ reference genes, and CDR3 was defined according to IMGT. Highly expanded clones were defined as clonotypes with a frequency above 0.1%. Shannon entropy was used to measure repertoire diversity, and the Gini coefficient was used to measure V-J evenness. A clonotype found in more than one individual was treated as public. TCRdb took the public reads, trimmed them with fastp at Q25, ran MiXCR for clone calling and kept in-frame beta chains. CDR3 protein duplicates are merged, each entry listing the most common genes and DNA. It is TCRdb's table, rather than the study itself, that gives the V and J calls and clone size. For this sample the table gives about 430,000 distinct CDR3 sequences, of which roughly 21% were detected only once. Clones ranked in the top ten supply roughly an eighth of the sample.

This receptor was identified in a female donor with Graves disease. Specimen: peripheral blood mononuclear cells (PBMCs), collected when the disease was refractory, from a patient treated with antithyroid drugs. This chain is built from TRBV12-3 or TRBV12-4 and TRBJ2-5; the D region possibly corresponds to TRBD2 (6 bases align). In nucleotide form, the sequence is TGTGCCAGCAGTTTTACGGGGAGGCAAGAGACCCAGTACTTC. The encoded protein is CASSFTGRQETQYF.